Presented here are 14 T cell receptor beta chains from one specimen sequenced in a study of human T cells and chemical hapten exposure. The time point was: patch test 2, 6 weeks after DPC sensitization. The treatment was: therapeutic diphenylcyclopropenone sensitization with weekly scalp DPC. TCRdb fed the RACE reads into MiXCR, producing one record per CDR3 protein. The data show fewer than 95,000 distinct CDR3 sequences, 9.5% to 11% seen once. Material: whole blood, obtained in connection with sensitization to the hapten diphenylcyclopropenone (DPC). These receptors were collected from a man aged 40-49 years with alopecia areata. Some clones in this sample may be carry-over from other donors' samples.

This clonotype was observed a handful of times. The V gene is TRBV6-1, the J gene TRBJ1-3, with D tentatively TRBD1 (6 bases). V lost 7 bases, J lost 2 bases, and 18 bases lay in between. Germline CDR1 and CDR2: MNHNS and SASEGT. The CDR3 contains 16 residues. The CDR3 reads CASINTHRVTGNTIYF. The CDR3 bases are TGTGCCAGCATTAACACCCACAGGGTAACTGGAAACACCATATATTTT.

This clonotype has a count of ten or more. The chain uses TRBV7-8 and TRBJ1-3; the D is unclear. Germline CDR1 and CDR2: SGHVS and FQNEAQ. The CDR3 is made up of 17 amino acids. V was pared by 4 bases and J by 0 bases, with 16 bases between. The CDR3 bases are TGTGCCAGCAGCTCATCCCTCCAGGAATTCTCTGGAAACACCATATATTTT. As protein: CASSSSLQEFSGNTIYF.

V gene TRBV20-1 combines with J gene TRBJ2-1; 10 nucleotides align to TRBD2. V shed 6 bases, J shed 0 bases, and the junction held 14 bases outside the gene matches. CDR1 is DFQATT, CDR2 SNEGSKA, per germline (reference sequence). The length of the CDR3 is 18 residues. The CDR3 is CSAPSRASGGSSYNEQFF. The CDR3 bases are TGCAGTGCCCCGTCGCGGGCTAGCGGGGGAAGCTCCTACAATGAGCAGTTCTTC.

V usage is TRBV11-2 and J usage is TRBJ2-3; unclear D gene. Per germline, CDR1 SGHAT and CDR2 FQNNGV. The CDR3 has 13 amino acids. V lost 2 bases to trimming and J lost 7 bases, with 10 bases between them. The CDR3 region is CASSLSTPNTQYF. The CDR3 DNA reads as TGTGCCAGCAGCTTATCTACCCCGAATACGCAGTATTTT. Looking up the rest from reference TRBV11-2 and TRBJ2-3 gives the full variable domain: EAGVAQSPRYKIIEKRQSVAFWCNPISGHATLYWYQQILGQGPKLLIQFQNNGVVDDSQLPKDRFSAERLKGVDSTLKIQPAKLEDSAVYLCASSLSTPNTQYFGPGTRLTVL.

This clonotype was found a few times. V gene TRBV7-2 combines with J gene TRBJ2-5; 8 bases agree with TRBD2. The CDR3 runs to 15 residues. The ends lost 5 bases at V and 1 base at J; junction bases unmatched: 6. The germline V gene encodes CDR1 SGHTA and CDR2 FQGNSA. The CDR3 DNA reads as TGTGCCAGCAGCCGTAGTAGCGGGGCCCAAGAGACCCAGTACTTC. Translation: CASSRSSGAQETQYF. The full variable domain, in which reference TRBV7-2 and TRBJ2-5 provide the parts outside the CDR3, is GAGVSQSPSNKVTEKGKDVELRCDPISGHTALYWYRQSLGQGLEFLIYFQGNSAPDKSGLPSDRFSAERTGGSVSTLTIQRTQQEDSAVYLCASSRSSGAQETQYFGPGTRLLVL.

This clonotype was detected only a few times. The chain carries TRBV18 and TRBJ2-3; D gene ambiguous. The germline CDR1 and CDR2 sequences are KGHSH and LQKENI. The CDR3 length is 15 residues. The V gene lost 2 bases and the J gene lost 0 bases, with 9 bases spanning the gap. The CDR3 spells CASSPGRASTDTQYF. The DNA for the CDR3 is TGTGCCAGCTCACCAGGACGGGCGAGCACAGATACGCAGTATTTT.

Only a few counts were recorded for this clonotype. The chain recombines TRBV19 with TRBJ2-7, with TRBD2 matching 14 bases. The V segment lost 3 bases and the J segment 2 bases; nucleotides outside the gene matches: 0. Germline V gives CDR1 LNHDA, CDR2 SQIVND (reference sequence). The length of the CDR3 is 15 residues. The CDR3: CASSMTSGRAYEQYF. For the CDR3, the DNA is TGTGCCAGTAGTATGACTAGCGGGAGGGCCTACGAGCAGTACTTC.

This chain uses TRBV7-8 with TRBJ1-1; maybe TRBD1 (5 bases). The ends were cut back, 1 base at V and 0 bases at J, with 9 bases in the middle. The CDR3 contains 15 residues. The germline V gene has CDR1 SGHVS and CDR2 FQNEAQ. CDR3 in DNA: TGTGCCAGCAGCTTAGTGCGGGGCCTGAACACTGAAGCTTTCTTT. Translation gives CASSLVRGLNTEAFF.

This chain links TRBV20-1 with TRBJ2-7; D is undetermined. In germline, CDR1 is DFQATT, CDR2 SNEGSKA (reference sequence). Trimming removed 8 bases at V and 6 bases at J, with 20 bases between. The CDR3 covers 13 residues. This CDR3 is CSWVDPVSGEQYV. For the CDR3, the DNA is TGCAGTTGGGTGGACCCCGTCTCCGGCGAGCAGTACGTC.

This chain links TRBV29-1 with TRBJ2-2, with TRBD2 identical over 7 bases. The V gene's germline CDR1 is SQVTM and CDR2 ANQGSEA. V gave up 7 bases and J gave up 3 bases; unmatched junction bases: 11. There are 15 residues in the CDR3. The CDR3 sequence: CSAGRGGRDTGELFF. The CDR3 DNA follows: TGCAGCGCGGGCCGCGGGGGTCGAGACACCGGGGAGCTGTTTTTT.

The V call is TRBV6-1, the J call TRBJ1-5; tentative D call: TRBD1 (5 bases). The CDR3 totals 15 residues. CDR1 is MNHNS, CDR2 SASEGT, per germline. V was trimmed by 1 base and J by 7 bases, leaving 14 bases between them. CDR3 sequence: CASSEGNGGGQPQHF. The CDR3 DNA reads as TGTGCCAGCAGTGAAGGTAACGGTGGGGGGCAGCCCCAGCATTTT.

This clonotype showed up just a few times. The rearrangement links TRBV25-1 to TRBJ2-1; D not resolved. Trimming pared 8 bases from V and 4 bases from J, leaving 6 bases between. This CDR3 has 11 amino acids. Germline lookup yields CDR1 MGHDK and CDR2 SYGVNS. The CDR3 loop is CASLWYNEQFF. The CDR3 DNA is TGTGCCAGCCTCTGGTACAATGAGCAGTTCTTC.

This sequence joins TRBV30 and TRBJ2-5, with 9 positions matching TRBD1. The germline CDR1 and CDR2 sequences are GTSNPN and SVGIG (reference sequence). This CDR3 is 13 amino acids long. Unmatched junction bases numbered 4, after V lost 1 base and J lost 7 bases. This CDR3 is CAWSGDREPTQYF. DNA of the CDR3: TGTGCCTGGAGTGGGGACAGGGAGCCGACCCAGTACTTC.

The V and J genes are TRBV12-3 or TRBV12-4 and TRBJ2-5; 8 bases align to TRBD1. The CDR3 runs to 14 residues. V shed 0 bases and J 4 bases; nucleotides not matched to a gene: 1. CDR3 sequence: CASSLAQGAETQYF. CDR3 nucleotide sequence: TGTGCCAGCAGTTTAGCGCAGGGGGCAGAGACCCAGTACTTC.